These 4 T cell receptor beta chains came from one sample sequenced in a study of blood T cell repertoires in COVID-19. Generated by immunoSEQ multiplex PCR, the TCRdb table keeps only in-frame clones and is missing some. The sample holds under 95,000 clones; approximately 87% are singletons and the top ten take over 15%. The sequencing sample was made of peripheral blood. These receptors were obtained from an older man in a cohort sampled during active COVID-19.

For the CDR3, the DNA is TGTGCCACCAGCAGAGGCGACCGCGGGCACCTAGAGACCCAGTACTTC. It translates to CATSRGDRGHLETQYF. V is TRBV15 and J is TRBJ2-5; tentatively, D is TRBD2 (5 bases). Germline V lookup: CDR1 LNHNV, CDR2 YYDKDF (reference sequence). The CDR3 length is 16 residues. The V gene lost 1 base and the J gene lost 4 bases, with 16 bases spanning the gap.

This clone came up a few times. The genes are TRBV7-3 and TRBJ1-5; D gene ambiguous. Germline values: CDR1 SGHTA, CDR2 FQGTGA. CDR3 length: 15 residues. Trimming left V 3 bases short and J 2 bases short, with 11 bases between. The CDR3 coding sequence is TGTGCCAGCAGCTTGGAGGGAGGCGGCAATCAGCCCCAGCATTTT. Protein sequence: CASSLEGGGNQPQHF.

V is TRBV20-1 and J is TRBJ2-7, with 7 nucleotides matching TRBD2. CDR3 length: 11 residues. The V segment lost 6 bases and the J segment 6 bases; nucleotides outside the gene matches: 5. Germline V gene data show CDR1 as DFQATT and CDR2 as SNEGSKA (reference sequence). As DNA, the CDR3 is TGCAGTGCGACACTAGCGATCGAGCAGTACTTC. This gives the protein CSATLAIEQYF.

The CDR3 sequence: CASSAGTISGELFF. The CDR3 DNA follows: TGTGCCAGCAGCGCCGGGACTATCTCCGGGGAGCTGTTTTTT. V gene TRBV7-3 combines with J gene TRBJ2-2; 7 nucleotides align to TRBD2. Germline CDR1 is SGHTA and CDR2 is FQGTGA. The J segment lost 6 bases and the V segment lost 5 bases, leaving 6 bases of the junction unmatched. The CDR3 consists of 14 residues.